Following are 23 T cell receptor beta chains from one sample sequenced in a study of blood T cell repertoires in COVID-19. The method was immunoSEQ multiplex PCR; TCRdb's version includes in-frame clones alone and lacks a portion of them. This table holds about 46,000 clones, about 86% found once. Sequenced: PBMCs or T cells enriched from blood (not recorded which). These receptors were collected from a woman aged 50 to 60 who had recovered from COVID-19.

The gene calls are TRBV18 and TRBJ2-5, with a tentative D call TRBD2 (6 bases). Germline loops: CDR1 KGHSH, CDR2 LQKENI. Trimming removed 6 bases at V and 1 base at J, with 9 bases between. The CDR3 has 13 residues. This CDR3 is CASSTGLQETQYF. The CDR3 coding sequence is TGTGCCAGCTCCACGGGACTCCAAGAGACCCAGTACTTC.

This chain joins TRBV7-8 and TRBJ2-7; 8 bases are a match to TRBD1. This CDR3 region has 13 residues. Germline-derived CDR1 and CDR2 are SGHVS and FQNEAQ. V lost 6 bases to trimming and J lost 7 bases; unmatched junction nucleotides: 8. CDR3: CASSGQGQGEQYF. For the CDR3, the DNA is TGTGCCAGCAGTGGACAGGGTCAGGGGGAGCAGTACTTC.

The J gene is TRBJ2-6, the V gene TRBV2, with 8 bases that match TRBD2. The CDR3 length is 16 residues. Germline-derived CDR1 and CDR2 are SNHLY and FYNNEI. The ends lost 10 bases at V and 0 bases at J; junction bases unmatched: 8. CDR3 nucleotide sequence: TGTGCCACCCGGGAGGGCCGGAGCTCTGGGGCCAACGTCCTGACTTTC. Its protein is CATREGRSSGANVLTF.

J is TRBJ2-4 and V is TRBV28; D may be TRBD2 (5 bases). The germline V and J ends were trimmed by 5 bases and 1 base, with 12 bases remaining between them. Germline-derived CDR1 and CDR2 are MDHEN and SYDVKM. The CDR3 runs 15 residues. CDR3 in DNA: TGTGCCAGCAGTCCTCGGCGGGCCGCCAAAAACATTCAGTACTTC. It translates to CASSPRRAAKNIQYF.

The J gene is TRBJ2-2, the V gene TRBV3-1 (or the pseudogene TRBV3-2); TRBD2 matches 8 bases. V lost 1 base to trimming and J lost 5 bases; unmatched junction nucleotides: 6. The CDR3 is 16 amino acids. The germline gives CDR1 LGHDT, CDR2 YNNKEL (reference sequence). CDR3 bases: TGTGCCAGCAGCCAAGGAGCGGGAGATTGGACCGGGGAGCTGTTTTTT. As protein: CASSQGAGDWTGELFF.

The chain employs TRBV7-2 and TRBJ2-3; 7 positions match TRBD2. J was trimmed by 2 bases and V by 5 bases; bases with no gene match: 13. Germline V gives CDR1 SGHTA, CDR2 FQGNSA. The CDR3 runs 17 residues. CDR3 nucleotides: TGTGCCAGCAGCCCTAGACTAGCACAACCTATCACAGATACGCAGTATTTT. It is translated as CASSPRLAQPITDTQYF.

V gene TRBV24-1 combines with J gene TRBJ2-7, with D possibly being TRBD2 (6 bases). The CDR3 contains 14 residues. Trimming stripped 3 bases from V and 2 bases from J, with 10 bases between. Germline values: CDR1 KGHDR, CDR2 SFDVKD. The CDR3 is CATSDAGSPYEQYF. CDR3 DNA sequence: TGTGCCACCAGTGATGCGGGGTCCCCCTACGAGCAGTACTTC.

The chain couples TRBV28 to TRBJ1-2; tentative D call: TRBD1 (5 bases). This CDR3 spans 15 amino acids. Per the germline V gene, CDR1 is MDHEN and CDR2 is SYDVKM. V was trimmed by 1 base and J by 8 bases, leaving 17 bases between them. CDR3 sequence reads: CASSLLIFGGDGYTF. In DNA, the CDR3 is TGTGCCAGCAGTTTATTGATATTCGGAGGGGACGGCTACACCTTC.

The J gene is TRBJ1-1, the V gene TRBV15; weak D call: TRBD1 (6 bases). V lost 8 bases, J lost 1 base, and 14 bases lay in between. Per the germline V gene, CDR1 is LNHNV and CDR2 is YYDKDF (reference sequence). The CDR3 covers 14 residues. The CDR3 DNA reads as TGTGCCACCGGAGGGGGGGGATGGAACACTGAAGCTTTCTTT. This encodes CATGGGGWNTEAFF.

This chain connects TRBV25-1 to TRBJ1-1, with D unclear. This CDR3 comprises 16 residues. The V and J ends lost 0 bases and 1 base respectively, with 12 bases between them. The germline V gene has CDR1 MGHDK and CDR2 SYGVNS. The CDR3 here is CASSEYNDPGNTEAFF. CDR3 in DNA: TGTGCCAGCAGTGAATATAATGATCCCGGGAACACTGAAGCTTTCTTT.

The V call is TRBV27, the J call TRBJ1-4, with 9 bases aligning to TRBD1. Germline CDR1 MNHEY, CDR2 SMNVEV (reference sequence). The junction had 6 bases not matched to a gene; V was cut back by 4 bases and J by 3 bases. The CDR3 is 16 amino acids. CDR3 DNA: TGTGCCAGCAGTTCTCCTGGACAGGGGCCTAATGAAAAACTGTTTTTT. Translation: CASSSPGQGPNEKLFF.

The rearrangement joins TRBV28 to TRBJ1-2; 10 positions match TRBD1. Germline CDR1 MDHEN, CDR2 SYDVKM. This CDR3 is built from 16 residues. J was trimmed by 5 bases and V by 5 bases; bases with no gene match: 11. The CDR3: CASSLADRGDYYGYTF. The CDR3 bases are TGTGCCAGCAGTCTAGCGGACAGGGGGGATTATTATGGCTACACCTTC.

V is TRBV4-3 and J is TRBJ1-1; the D gene is possibly TRBD1 (6 bases). The CDR3 has 17 amino acids. Per the germline V gene, CDR1 is LGHNA and CDR2 is YSLEER. V was cut by 0 bases and J by 4 bases, with 18 bases left in between. The CDR3 nucleotides are TGCGCCAGCAGCCAAGATGAGGGGGGCGGGGGGCTCACTGAAGCTTTCTTT. It encodes CASSQDEGGGGLTEAFF.

J is TRBJ2-5 and V is TRBV7-9; 8 bases are a match to TRBD2. The germline gives CDR1 SEHNR, CDR2 FQNEAQ (reference sequence). Trimming took 4 bases from V and 4 from J; bases not matched to a gene: 5. CDR3 length equals 14 residues. Here the CDR3 DNA reads TGTGCCAGCAGCTACCTCGGGGGGGGAGAGACCCAGTACTTC. Translating gives CASSYLGGGETQYF. The full variable domain, rest sourced from reference TRBV7-9 and TRBJ2-5, is DTGVSQNPRHKITKRGQNVTFRCDPISEHNRLYWYRQTLGQGPEFLTYFQNEAQLEKSRLLSDRFSAERPKGSFSTLEIQRTEQGDSAMYLCASSYLGGGETQYFGPGTRLLVL.

DNA of the CDR3: TGTGCCAGCAGCTTAGGGCCGGACAGGGGGAACACTGAAGCTTTCTTT. Its translation is CASSLGPDRGNTEAFF. This sequence joins TRBV7-2 and TRBJ1-1, with TRBD1 matching 9 bases. CDR3 length: 16 amino acids. Trimming removed 1 base from V and 1 base from J; junction bases left unmatched: 4. Germline CDR1 and CDR2: SGHTA and FQGNSA.

This chain uses TRBV7-9 with TRBJ1-6; 8 bases align to TRBD1. The V gene's germline CDR1 is SEHNR and CDR2 FQNEAQ (reference sequence). V lost 9 bases, J lost 7 bases, and 8 bases stayed unmatched. The CDR3 has 14 residues. In DNA form, the CDR3 reads TGTGCCAGTGCAACAGGGGGAAAGAATTCACCCCTCCACTTT. Its translation: CASATGGKNSPLHF.

The genes are TRBV18 and TRBJ2-2; 12 positions match TRBD2. The V gene's germline CDR1 is KGHSH and CDR2 LQKENI. The CDR3 has 15 amino acids. Trimming took 6 bases from V and 1 from J; bases not matched to a gene: 0. CDR3 DNA sequence: TGTGCCAGCTCGGGACTAGCGGGGAACACCGGGGAGCTGTTTTTT. This encodes CASSGLAGNTGELFF.

By proportion, this clone is medium-sized (0.01 to 0.1%). The V gene is TRBV28, the J gene TRBJ1-2; TRBD1 matches 8 bases. V lost 6 bases, J lost 6 bases, and 15 bases stayed unmatched. CDR3 length equals 16 residues. Germline values: CDR1 MDHEN, CDR2 SYDVKM. CDR3 amino acids: CASRSIRTDRVNGYTF. The CDR3 bases are TGTGCCAGCAGAAGCATTCGAACGGACAGGGTAAATGGCTACACCTTC.

The genes are TRBV14 and TRBJ1-1; no reliable D call. V was shortened by 4 bases and J by 0 bases, with 18 bases between the two germline ends. Germline CDR1 and CDR2: SGHDN and FVKESK. CDR3 size: 17 residues. This chain's CDR3 is CASSPQMTRSLNTEAFF. The CDR3 nucleotides read TGTGCCAGCAGCCCCCAAATGACGCGGAGCTTGAACACTGAAGCTTTCTTT.

The chain is built from TRBV6-2 or TRBV6-3 and TRBJ2-3; unclear D gene. CDR1 and CDR2 (germline): MNHEY, SVGEGT. V was cut by 6 bases and J by 2 bases, with 12 bases left in between. This CDR3 spans 14 amino acids. The CDR3 spells CASSRSAFTDTQYF. The CDR3 DNA reads TGTGCCAGCAGCCGCAGCGCCTTCACAGATACGCAGTATTTT.

The chain has TRBV5-1 and TRBJ2-7, with D possibly being TRBD2 (6 bases). V was clipped by 0 bases and J by 2 bases, with 12 bases between them. This CDR3 comprises 15 residues. Looked up from germline, CDR1 is SGHRS and CDR2 is YFSETQ. The CDR3 spells CASSLEGRDAYEQYF. The CDR3 DNA reads TGCGCCAGCAGCTTGGAAGGGCGGGATGCCTACGAGCAGTACTTC. The whole variable domain, remainder taken from reference TRBV5-1 and TRBJ2-7, is KAGVTQTPRYLIKTRGQQVTLSCSPISGHRSVSWYQQTPGQGLQFLFEYFSETQRNKGNFPGRFSGRQFSNSRSEMNVSTLELGDSALYLCASSLEGRDAYEQYFGPGTRLTVT.

The J gene is TRBJ2-7, the V gene TRBV5-1; 14 bases fit TRBD2. The germline V gene has CDR1 SGHRS and CDR2 YFSETQ. This CDR3 spans 17 amino acids. Trimming removed 4 bases from V and 2 bases from J; junction bases left unmatched: 8. The CDR3 sequence: CASSRTSGGTETYEQYF. The CDR3, as DNA: TGCGCCAGCAGCCGGACTAGCGGGGGGACCGAGACCTACGAGCAGTACTTC. Based on the CDR3 plus reference TRBV5-1 and TRBJ2-7, the full variable domain is KAGVTQTPRYLIKTRGQQVTLSCSPISGHRSVSWYQQTPGQGLQFLFEYFSETQRNKGNFPGRFSGRQFSNSRSEMNVSTLELGDSALYLCASSRTSGGTETYEQYFGPGTRLTVT.

The genes are TRBV9 and TRBJ2-2, with D perhaps TRBD1 (6 bases). Trimming took 1 base from V and 1 from J, leaving 17 bases between them. The CDR3 runs 18 residues. Germline V gene sequence: CDR1 SGDLS, CDR2 YYNGEE. This CDR3 is CASSVRPLGQLNTGELFF. In nucleotides, the CDR3 is TGTGCCAGCAGCGTACGTCCCCTTGGACAGTTGAACACCGGGGAGCTGTTTTTT. The full variable domain, completed using reference TRBV9 and TRBJ2-2, is DSGVTQTPKHLITATGQRVTLRCSPRSGDLSVYWYQQSLDQGLQFLIQYYNGEERAKGNILERFSAQQFPDLHSELNLSSLELGDSALYFCASSVRPLGQLNTGELFFGEGSRLTVL.